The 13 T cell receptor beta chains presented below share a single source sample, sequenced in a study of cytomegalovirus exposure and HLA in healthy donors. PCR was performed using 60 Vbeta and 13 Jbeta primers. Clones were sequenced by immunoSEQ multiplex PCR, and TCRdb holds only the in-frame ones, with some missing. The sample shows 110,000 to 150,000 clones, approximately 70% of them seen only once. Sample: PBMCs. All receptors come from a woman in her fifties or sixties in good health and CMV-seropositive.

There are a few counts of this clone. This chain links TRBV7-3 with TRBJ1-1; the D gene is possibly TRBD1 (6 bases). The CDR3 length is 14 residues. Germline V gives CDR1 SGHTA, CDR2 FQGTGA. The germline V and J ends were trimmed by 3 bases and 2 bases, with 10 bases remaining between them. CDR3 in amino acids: CASSLDSANTEAFF. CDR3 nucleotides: TGTGCCAGCAGCTTGGACAGTGCTAACACTGAAGCTTTCTTT.

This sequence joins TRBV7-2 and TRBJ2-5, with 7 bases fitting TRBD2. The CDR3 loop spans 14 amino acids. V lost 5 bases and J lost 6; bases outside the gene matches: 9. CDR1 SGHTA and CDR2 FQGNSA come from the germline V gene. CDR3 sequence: CASSRAGLGKTQYF. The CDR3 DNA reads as TGTGCCAGCAGCCGAGCGGGATTGGGGAAGACCCAGTACTTC.

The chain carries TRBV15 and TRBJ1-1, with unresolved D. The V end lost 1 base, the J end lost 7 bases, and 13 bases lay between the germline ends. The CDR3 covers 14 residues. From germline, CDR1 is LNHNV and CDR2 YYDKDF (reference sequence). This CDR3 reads CATSRGAAELEAFF. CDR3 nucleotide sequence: TGTGCCACCAGCAGAGGGGCAGCCGAACTTGAAGCTTTCTTT.

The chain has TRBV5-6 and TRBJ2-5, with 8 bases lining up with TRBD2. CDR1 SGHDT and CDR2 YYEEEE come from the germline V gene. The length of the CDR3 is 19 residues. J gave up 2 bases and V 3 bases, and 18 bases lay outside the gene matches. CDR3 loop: CASSWGRTGGRPTQETQYF. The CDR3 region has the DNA TGTGCCAGCAGCTGGGGGCGCACCGGCGGGAGGCCGACACAAGAGACCCAGTACTTC.

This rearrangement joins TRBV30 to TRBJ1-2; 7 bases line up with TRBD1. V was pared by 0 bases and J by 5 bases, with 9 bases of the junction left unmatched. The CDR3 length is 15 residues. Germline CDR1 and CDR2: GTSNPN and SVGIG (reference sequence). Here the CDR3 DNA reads TGTGCCTGGAGTGTCAGGATATCGACAGGGTATGGCTACACCTTC. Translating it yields CAWSVRISTGYGYTF.

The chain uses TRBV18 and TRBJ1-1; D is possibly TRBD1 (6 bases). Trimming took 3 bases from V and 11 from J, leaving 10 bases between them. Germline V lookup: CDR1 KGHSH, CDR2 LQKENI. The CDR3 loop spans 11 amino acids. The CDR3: CASSPQGFAFF. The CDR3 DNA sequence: TGTGCCAGCTCACCTCAGGGGTTTGCTTTCTTT.

The CDR3 sequence is CASSIGQGAGNTIYF. CDR3 DNA: TGTGCCAGTAGTATTGGACAGGGTGCTGGAAACACCATATATTTT. The chain joins TRBV19 to TRBJ1-3, with 8 bases fitting TRBD1. CDR3 length: 15 residues. The V segment lost 3 bases and the J segment 2 bases; nucleotides outside the gene matches: 3. Germline V lookup: CDR1 LNHDA, CDR2 SQIVND (reference sequence).

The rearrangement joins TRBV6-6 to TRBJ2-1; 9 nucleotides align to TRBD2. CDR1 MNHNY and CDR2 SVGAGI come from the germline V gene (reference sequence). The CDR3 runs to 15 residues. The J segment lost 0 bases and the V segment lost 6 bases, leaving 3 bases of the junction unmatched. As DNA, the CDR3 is TGTGCCAGCAGAGATAGCGGGAGCTCCTACAATGAGCAGTTCTTC. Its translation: CASRDSGSSYNEQFF.

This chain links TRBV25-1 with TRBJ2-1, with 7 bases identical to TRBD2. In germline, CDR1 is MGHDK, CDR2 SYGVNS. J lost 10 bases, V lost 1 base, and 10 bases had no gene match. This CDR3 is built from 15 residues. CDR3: CASSEFEGGPWEQFF. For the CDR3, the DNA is TGTGCCAGCAGTGAATTTGAGGGAGGGCCATGGGAGCAGTTCTTC.

CDR3 protein: CASSPHGLAYEQYF. The CDR3 DNA sequence: TGTGCCAGCAGCCCCCACGGGTTAGCCTACGAGCAGTACTTC. The chain employs TRBV9 and TRBJ2-7; D gene unclear. The germline V gene encodes CDR1 SGDLS and CDR2 YYNGEE. V gave up 4 bases and J gave up 2 bases, with 13 bases separating them. CDR3 length equals 14 residues.

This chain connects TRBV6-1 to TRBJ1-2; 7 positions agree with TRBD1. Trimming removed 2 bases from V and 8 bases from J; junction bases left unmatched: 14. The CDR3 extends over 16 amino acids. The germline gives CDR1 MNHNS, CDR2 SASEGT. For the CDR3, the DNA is TGTGCCAGCAGTGAATCGACAGGGAATCGGGTTGAGGGCTACACCTTC. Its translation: CASSESTGNRVEGYTF.

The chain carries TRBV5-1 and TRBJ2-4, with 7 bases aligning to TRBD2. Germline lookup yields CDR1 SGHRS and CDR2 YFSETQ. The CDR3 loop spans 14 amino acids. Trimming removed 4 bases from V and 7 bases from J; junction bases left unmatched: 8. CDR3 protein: CASSTAGGGNIQYF. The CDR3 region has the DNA TGCGCCAGCAGCACGGCTGGGGGGGGGAACATTCAGTACTTC.

In DNA form, the CDR3 reads TGTGCCAGCAGCGTTAGCCTCCAAGAGACCCAGTACTTC. Translation gives CASSVSLQETQYF. V gene TRBV9 combines with J gene TRBJ2-5, with D unclear. The CDR3 consists of 13 residues. CDR1 SGDLS and CDR2 YYNGEE come from the germline V gene. Trimming took 2 bases from V and 1 from J, leaving 6 bases between them.